These T cell receptor beta chains were read from a single sample in a study of cytomegalovirus exposure and HLA in healthy donors. The method was immunoSEQ multiplex PCR; TCRdb's version includes in-frame clones alone and lacks a portion of them. Here the sample spans around 160,000 clones, 60% to 80% being singletons. The source material was PBMCs. These receptors were obtained from a male donor in good health and CMV-seronegative. Both conserved end residues are part of each CDR3. The order of the fields is D gene, J gene, V gene, clone size, CDR3 DNA, CDR3 protein. D genes are given only for firm matches. The size of a clone is reported for some rows only, either as once, few or many, or as a class for expanded clones.

D gene: TRBD1
J gene: TRBJ2-2
V gene: TRBV28
clone size: NA
CDR3 DNA: TGTGCCAGCAGACCCGACAGGGGTCGGGACACCGGGGAGCTGTTTTTT
CDR3 protein: CASRPDRGRDTGELFF

D gene: NA
J gene: TRBJ2-3
V gene: TRBV19
clone size: NA
CDR3 DNA: TGTGCCAGTACGGAGGAGGGGAGAAGCACAGATACGCAGTATTTT
CDR3 protein: CASTEEGRSTDTQYF

D gene: TRBD2
J gene: TRBJ2-1
V gene: TRBV11-2
clone size: few
CDR3 DNA: TGTGCCAGCAGCCCCCGGACTAGCGGAAAGAATGAGCAGTTCTTC
CDR3 protein: CASSPRTSGKNEQFF

D gene: TRBD1
J gene: TRBJ1-3
V gene: TRBV7-9
clone size: NA
CDR3 DNA: TGTGCCAGCAGTGGGACAGGGGCCTCTGGAAACACCATATATTTT
CDR3 protein: CASSGTGASGNTIYF

D gene: NA
J gene: TRBJ2-3
V gene: TRBV7-3
clone size: NA
CDR3 DNA: TGTGCCAGCAGCTTTGCGGGGTCTAGCACAGATACGCAGTATTTT
CDR3 protein: CASSFAGSSTDTQYF

D gene: NA
J gene: TRBJ2-1
V gene: TRBV6-5
clone size: NA
CDR3 DNA: TGTGCCAGCAGTTACCCCGGGACTTATGAGCAGTTCTTC
CDR3 protein: CASSYPGTYEQFF

D gene: TRBD1
J gene: TRBJ2-7
V gene: TRBV11-2
clone size: NA
CDR3 DNA: TGTGCCAGCACCGTGGGACAGGGAATGTATCTCGAGCAGTACTTC
CDR3 protein: CASTVGQGMYLEQYF

D gene: TRBD2
J gene: TRBJ2-3
V gene: TRBV4-3
clone size: NA
CDR3 DNA: TGCGCCAGCAGCCAAGAGCCGCGACTAGCGGGGAACACAGATACGCAGTATTTT
CDR3 protein: CASSQEPRLAGNTDTQYF

D gene: TRBD1
J gene: TRBJ2-3
V gene: TRBV19
clone size: NA
CDR3 DNA: TGTGCCAGTAGTATAGCCGGGACAGGGGTGGTGGATACGCAGTATTTT
CDR3 protein: CASSIAGTGVVDTQYF

D gene: TRBD1
J gene: TRBJ1-1
V gene: TRBV11-2
clone size: NA
CDR3 DNA: TGTGCCAGCAGCCCATGGACAGGGAGCTCGTACACTGAAGCTTTCTTT
CDR3 protein: CASSPWTGSSYTEAFF

D gene: NA
J gene: TRBJ2-7
V gene: TRBV6-5
clone size: NA
CDR3 DNA: TGTGCCAGCAGTTACGGCAGGGCTACCGAGCAGTACTTC
CDR3 protein: CASSYGRATEQYF

D gene: TRBD1
J gene: TRBJ1-2
V gene: TRBV11-2
clone size: NA
CDR3 DNA: TGTGCCAGCAGCTTAGTAGGGGGCAATGGCTACACCTTC
CDR3 protein: CASSLVGGNGYTF

D gene: TRBD2
J gene: TRBJ2-7
V gene: TRBV7-2
clone size: NA
CDR3 DNA: TGTGCCAGCAGCCCAGGGAGGGGACGTACCTACGAGCAGTACTTC
CDR3 protein: CASSPGRGRTYEQYF

D gene: TRBD1
J gene: TRBJ1-2
V gene: TRBV2
clone size: NA
CDR3 DNA: TGTGCCAGCAGTCCCACCGGGACAGCTAACTATGGCTACACCTTC
CDR3 protein: CASSPTGTANYGYTF